These T cell receptor beta chains were read from a single sample in a study of T cells after yellow fever vaccination. TCRdb ran MiXCR on the 5' RACE reads and lists one entry per CDR3 protein. The sample has a few hundred thousand distinct CDR3 sequences, approximately 10% seen once. The specimen comprised PBMCs, sampled on the day of the first yellow fever vaccination. These receptors were collected from a man aged 18 to 29 who received the YFV17D yellow fever vaccine. Both conserved end residues are part of each CDR3. A D gene is named only where the DNA matches it firmly. The size of a clone is reported for some rows only, either as once, few or many, or as a class for expanded clones.

size: once; D: .; V: TRBV5-1; J: TRBJ1-2; CDR3: CASSRVGVPNYGYTF; DNA: TGCGCCAGCAGCAGAGTCGGAGTTCCTAACTATGGCTACACCTTC
size: .; D: .; V: TRBV2; J: TRBJ2-1; CDR3: CASRETVNNEQFF; DNA: TGTGCCAGCAGAGAGACAGTTAACAATGAGCAGTTCTTC
size: few; D: TRBD2; V: TRBV18; J: TRBJ2-6; CDR3: CASSPGLVLTSGANVLTF; DNA: TGTGCCAGCTCACCCGGACTAGTCCTAACCTCTGGGGCCAACGTCCTGACTTTC
size: .; D: TRBD1; V: TRBV4-3; J: TRBJ2-7; CDR3: CASSQGGSSGQLSYEQYF; DNA: TGCGCCAGCAGCCAAGGAGGTTCCTCGGGACAGTTAAGCTACGAGCAGTACTTC
size: .; D: .; V: TRBV18; J: TRBJ1-5; CDR3: CASSPENNQPQHF; DNA: TGTGCCAGCTCACCGGAGAATAATCAGCCCCAGCATTTT
size: .; D: TRBD2; V: TRBV5-4; J: TRBJ2-3; CDR3: CASSFRLAGGGTDTQYF; DNA: TGTGCCAGCAGCTTTCGACTAGCGGGGGGTGGTACAGATACGCAGTATTTT
size: .; D: TRBD1; V: TRBV5-1; J: TRBJ2-2; CDR3: CASSLGARTGGSGELFF; DNA: TGCGCCAGCAGCTTGGGGGCGCGGACAGGGGGCTCCGGGGAGCTGTTTTTT
size: .; D: .; V: TRBV20-1; J: TRBJ2-2; CDR3: CSARDLRYSGGELFF; DNA: TGCAGTGCTAGAGATCTTCGGTATTCAGGCGGGGAGCTGTTTTTT
size: .; D: .; V: TRBV6-1; J: TRBJ1-6; CDR3: CASSARGRDSPLHF; DNA: TGTGCCAGCAGTGCCCGGGGCAGGGATTCACCCCTCCACTTT
size: .; D: .; V: TRBV15; J: TRBJ2-1; CDR3: CATSRARGGTFF; DNA: TGTGCCACCAGCAGAGCCAGGGGGGGGACGTTCTTC
size: few; D: TRBD1; V: TRBV27; J: TRBJ1-6; CDR3: CASSSNSFTRDRGPQPLHF; DNA: TGTGCCAGCAGTTCCAATTCATTCACCCGGGACAGGGGCCCCCAACCCCTCCACTTT
size: .; D: .; V: TRBV27; J: TRBJ2-6; CDR3: CASSFFVGGMSGANVLTF; DNA: TGTGCCAGCAGTTTTTTTGTTGGAGGGATGTCTGGGGCCAACGTCCTGACTTTC
size: many; D: .; V: TRBV3-1; J: TRBJ2-5; CDR3: CASSQGEVAVETQYF; DNA: TGTGCCAGCAGCCAAGGAGAGGTAGCCGTCGAGACCCAGTACTTC
size: .; D: TRBD1; V: TRBV18; J: TRBJ1-2; CDR3: CASSLDGQGVGYGYTF; DNA: TGTGCCAGCTCCCTGGATGGACAGGGGGTAGGGTATGGCTACACCTTC
size: few; D: TRBD2; V: TRBV5-1; J: TRBJ2-3; CDR3: CASTSSGGDTDTQYF; DNA: TGCGCCAGCACCTCAAGCGGGGGTGACACAGATACGCAGTATTTT
size: .; D: .; V: TRBV5-1; J: TRBJ2-3; CDR3: CTSSWGGQMSTDTQYF; DNA: TGCACCAGCAGCTGGGGGGGACAGATGTCCACAGATACGCAGTATTTT
size: .; D: .; V: TRBV11-2; J: TRBJ2-7; CDR3: CASRPGFSYEQYF; DNA: TGTGCCAGCAGACCGGGATTCTCCTACGAGCAGTACTTC
size: .; D: .; V: TRBV4-2; J: TRBJ2-7; CDR3: CASSQDPPSYEQYF; DNA: TGTGCCAGCAGCCAAGATCCGCCTTCCTACGAGCAGTACTTC
size: .; D: TRBD2; V: TRBV20-1; J: TRBJ2-1; CDR3: CSAPPGGGASNEQFF; DNA: TGCAGTGCTCCGCCCGGGGGGGGGGCCTCCAATGAGCAGTTCTTC
size: many; D: .; V: TRBV5-6; J: TRBJ2-2; CDR3: CASSLERLTGELFF; DNA: TGTGCCAGCAGCTTGGAGAGGCTGACCGGGGAGCTGTTTTTT
size: .; D: .; V: TRBV9; J: TRBJ1-1; CDR3: CASSSGETEAFF; DNA: TGTGCCAGCAGTTCAGGTGAGACTGAAGCTTTCTTT
size: many; D: TRBD1; V: TRBV5-1; J: TRBJ2-2; CDR3: CASSFTGANTGELFF; DNA: TGCGCCAGCAGCTTCACAGGGGCGAACACCGGGGAGCTGTTTTTT
size: few; D: TRBD2; V: TRBV7-2; J: TRBJ2-1; CDR3: CASSLRGGSGAYNEQFF; DNA: TGTGCCAGCAGCTTAAGAGGGGGTAGCGGGGCCTACAATGAGCAGTTCTTC
size: .; D: .; V: TRBV7-2; J: TRBJ2-7; CDR3: CASSLAGRSSYEQYF; DNA: TGTGCCAGCAGCTTAGCGGGGAGAAGTTCCTACGAGCAGTACTTC
size: many; D: TRBD1; V: TRBV10-3; J: TRBJ2-1; CDR3: CAISVNRGYEQFF; DNA: TGTGCCATCAGTGTGAACAGGGGGTATGAGCAGTTCTTC
size: .; D: .; V: TRBV7-9; J: TRBJ1-1; CDR3: CASSPKIGADTEAFF; DNA: TGTGCCAGCAGCCCCAAAATCGGGGCCGACACTGAAGCTTTCTTT
size: .; D: .; V: TRBV5-1; J: TRBJ2-1; CDR3: CASAGDQQFF; DNA: TGCGCCAGCGCCGGGGATCAGCAGTTCTTC